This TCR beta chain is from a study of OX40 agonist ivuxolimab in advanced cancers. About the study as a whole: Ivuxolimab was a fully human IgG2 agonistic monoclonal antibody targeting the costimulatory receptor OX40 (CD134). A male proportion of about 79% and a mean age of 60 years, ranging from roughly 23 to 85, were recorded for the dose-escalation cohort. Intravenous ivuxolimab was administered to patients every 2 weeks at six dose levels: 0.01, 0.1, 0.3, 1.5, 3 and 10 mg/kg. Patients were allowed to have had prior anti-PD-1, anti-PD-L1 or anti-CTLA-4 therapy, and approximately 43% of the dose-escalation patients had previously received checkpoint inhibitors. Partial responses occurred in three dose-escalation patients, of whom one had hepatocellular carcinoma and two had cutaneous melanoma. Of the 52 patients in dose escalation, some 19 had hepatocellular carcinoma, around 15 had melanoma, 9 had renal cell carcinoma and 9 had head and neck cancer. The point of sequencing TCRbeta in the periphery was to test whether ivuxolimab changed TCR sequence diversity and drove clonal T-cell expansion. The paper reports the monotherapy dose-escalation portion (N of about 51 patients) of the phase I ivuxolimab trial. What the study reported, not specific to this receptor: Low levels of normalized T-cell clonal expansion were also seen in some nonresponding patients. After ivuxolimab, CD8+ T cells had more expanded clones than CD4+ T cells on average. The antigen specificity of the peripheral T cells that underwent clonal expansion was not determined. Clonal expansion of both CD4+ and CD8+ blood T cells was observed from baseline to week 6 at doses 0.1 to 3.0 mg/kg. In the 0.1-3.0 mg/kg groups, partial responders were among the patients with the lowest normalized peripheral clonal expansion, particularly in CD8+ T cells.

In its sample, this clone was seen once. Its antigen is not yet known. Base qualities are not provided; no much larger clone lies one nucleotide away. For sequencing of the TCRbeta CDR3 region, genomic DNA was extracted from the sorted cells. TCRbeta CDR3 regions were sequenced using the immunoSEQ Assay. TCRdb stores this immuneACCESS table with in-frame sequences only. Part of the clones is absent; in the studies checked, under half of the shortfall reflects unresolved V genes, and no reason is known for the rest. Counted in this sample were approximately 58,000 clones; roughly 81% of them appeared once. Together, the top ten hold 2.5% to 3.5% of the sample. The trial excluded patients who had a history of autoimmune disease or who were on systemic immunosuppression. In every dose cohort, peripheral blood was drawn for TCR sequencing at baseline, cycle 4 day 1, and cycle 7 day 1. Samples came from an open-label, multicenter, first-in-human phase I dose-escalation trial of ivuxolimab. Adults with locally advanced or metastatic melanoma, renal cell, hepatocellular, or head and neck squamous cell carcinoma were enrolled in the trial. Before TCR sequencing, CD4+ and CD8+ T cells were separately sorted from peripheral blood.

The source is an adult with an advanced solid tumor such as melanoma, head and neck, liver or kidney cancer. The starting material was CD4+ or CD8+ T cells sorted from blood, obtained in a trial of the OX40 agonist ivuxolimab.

The base sequence is TGCGCCAGCAGCCCCCGACTAGCGGGAGCAAGCGAGCAGTACTTC. This is translated as CASSPRLAGASEQYF. The chain employs TRBV4-1 and TRBJ2-7, and TRBD2 aligns with 12 junction nucleotides. CDR3 length: 15 amino acids, cysteine to phenylalanine. Left in the record is the CDR3 DNA by itself, 45 bases read in frame from the first base. Trimming leaves V shorter by 4 bases and J shorter by 6 bases, with the junction holding 7 bases beyond the gene matches. Per the germline V gene, MGHRA is the CDR1 and YSYEKL is the CDR2.